This T cell receptor beta chain was identified during a study of siplizumab effects on memory and regulatory T cells. Points from the study as a whole: Proliferating clones, CD4+ or CD8+, lacked an assignable naive or memory phenotype in roughly 80-97% of cases. There were only a minor fraction of alloreactive clones that mapped to unstimulated subsets. Naive T cells appeared more diverse than memory cells and seemed to be major alloresponse contributors. Proliferating siplizumab-culture Treg suppressive function went unconfirmed.

J gave up 7 bases and V 2 bases, and 6 bases lay outside the gene matches. The CDR3 extends over 14 amino acids. Germline values: CDR1 MNHEY, CDR2 SVGAGI. As to this clone: Its matching antigen is unknown.

Assay used: immunoSEQ multiplex PCR; TCRdb lists only in-frame clones, some missing. The sample consists of tens of thousands of clones, under 95% of them appearing once. The chain is built from TRBV6-5 and TRBJ2-7; 9 bases map to TRBD1. The sequence came from a human donor in good health. Input material: CD8+ T cells sorted from blood. In nucleotides, the CDR3 is TGTGCCAGCAGTTACGCACAGGGGGCAGGAGAGCAGTACTTC. Translated, it gives CASSYAQGAGEQYF.